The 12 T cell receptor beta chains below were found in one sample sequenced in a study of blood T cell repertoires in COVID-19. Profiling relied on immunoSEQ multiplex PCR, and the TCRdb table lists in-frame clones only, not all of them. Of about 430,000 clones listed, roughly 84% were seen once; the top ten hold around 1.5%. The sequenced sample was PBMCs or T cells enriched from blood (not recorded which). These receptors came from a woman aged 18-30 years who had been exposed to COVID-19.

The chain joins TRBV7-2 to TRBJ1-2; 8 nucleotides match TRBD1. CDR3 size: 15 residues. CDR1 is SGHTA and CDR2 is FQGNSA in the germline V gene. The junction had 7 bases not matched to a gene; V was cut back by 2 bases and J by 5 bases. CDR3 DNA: TGTGCCAGCAGCTTAACCGGGACAGGATGGTATGGCTACACCTTC. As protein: CASSLTGTGWYGYTF.

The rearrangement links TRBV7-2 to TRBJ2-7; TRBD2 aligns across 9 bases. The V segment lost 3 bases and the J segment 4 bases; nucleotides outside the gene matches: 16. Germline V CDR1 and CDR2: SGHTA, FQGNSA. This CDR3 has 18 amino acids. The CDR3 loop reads CASSFRTSALPVNYEQYF. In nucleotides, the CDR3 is TGTGCCAGCAGCTTCCGGACTAGCGCTTTACCCGTCAATTACGAGCAGTACTTC.

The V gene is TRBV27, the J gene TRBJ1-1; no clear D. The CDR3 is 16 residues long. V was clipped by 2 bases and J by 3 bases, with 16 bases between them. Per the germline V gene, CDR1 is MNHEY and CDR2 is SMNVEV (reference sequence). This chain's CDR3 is CASSLTSRERDTEAFF. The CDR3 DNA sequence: TGTGCCAGCAGTTTAACCAGCCGGGAGAGGGACACTGAAGCTTTCTTT.

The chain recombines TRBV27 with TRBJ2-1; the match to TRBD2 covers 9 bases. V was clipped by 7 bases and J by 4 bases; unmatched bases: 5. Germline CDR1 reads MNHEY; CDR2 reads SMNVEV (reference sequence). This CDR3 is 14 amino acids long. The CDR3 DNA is TGTGCCAGCACAGGAGCGGGGGGTTACAATGAGCAGTTCTTC. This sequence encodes CASTGAGGYNEQFF.

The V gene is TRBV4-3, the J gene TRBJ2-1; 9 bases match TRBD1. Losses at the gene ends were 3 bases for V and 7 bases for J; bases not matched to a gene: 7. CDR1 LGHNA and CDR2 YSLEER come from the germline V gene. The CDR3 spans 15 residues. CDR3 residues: CASSHSGQGDNEQFF. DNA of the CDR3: TGCGCCAGCAGCCATTCGGGACAGGGAGATAATGAGCAGTTCTTC.

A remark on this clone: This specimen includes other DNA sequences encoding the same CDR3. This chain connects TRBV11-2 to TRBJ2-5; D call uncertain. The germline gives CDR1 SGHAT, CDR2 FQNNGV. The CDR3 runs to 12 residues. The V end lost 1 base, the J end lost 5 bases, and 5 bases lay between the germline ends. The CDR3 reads CASSLVQETQYF. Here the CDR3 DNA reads TGTGCCAGCAGCTTAGTACAGGAGACCCAGTACTTC.

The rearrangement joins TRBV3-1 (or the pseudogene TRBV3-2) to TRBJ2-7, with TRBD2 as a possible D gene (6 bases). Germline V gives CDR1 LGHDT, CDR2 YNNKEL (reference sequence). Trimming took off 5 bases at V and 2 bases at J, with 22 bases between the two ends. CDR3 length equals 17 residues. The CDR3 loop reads CASSGAGSYYEPYEQYF. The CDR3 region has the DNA TGTGCCAGCAGCGGGGCGGGGTCCTATTATGAACCCTACGAGCAGTACTTC.

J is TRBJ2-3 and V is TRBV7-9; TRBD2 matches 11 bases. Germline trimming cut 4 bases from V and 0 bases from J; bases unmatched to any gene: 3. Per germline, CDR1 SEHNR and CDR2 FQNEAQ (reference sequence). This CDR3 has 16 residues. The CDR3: CASSSGLAGSTDTQYF. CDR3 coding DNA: TGTGCCAGCAGCTCAGGACTAGCGGGTAGCACAGATACGCAGTATTTT.

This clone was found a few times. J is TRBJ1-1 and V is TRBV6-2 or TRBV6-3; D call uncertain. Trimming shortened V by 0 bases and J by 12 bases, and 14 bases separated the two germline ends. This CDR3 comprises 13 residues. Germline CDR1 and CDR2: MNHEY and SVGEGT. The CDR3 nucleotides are TGTGCCAGCAGTTACTCCTCGTTGAAGCTGACTTTCTTT. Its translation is CASSYSSLKLTFF.

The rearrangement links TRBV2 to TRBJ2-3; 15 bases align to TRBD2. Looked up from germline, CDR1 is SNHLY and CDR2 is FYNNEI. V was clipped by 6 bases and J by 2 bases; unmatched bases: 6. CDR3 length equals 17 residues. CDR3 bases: TGTGCCAGCAGAGCCCGGACTAGCGGGAGGGACACAGATACGCAGTATTTT. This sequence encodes CASRARTSGRDTDTQYF. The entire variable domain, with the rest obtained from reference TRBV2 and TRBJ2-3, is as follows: EPEVTQTPSHQVTQMGQEVILRCVPISNHLYFYWYRQILGQKVEFLVSFYNNEISEKSEIFDDQFSVERPDGSNFTLKIRSTKLEDSAMYFCASRARTSGRDTDTQYFGPGTRLTVL.

CDR3 coding DNA: TGTGCCAGCAGGCCCGCTTGGAGACAGGGGTTCCCTGGAAACACCATATATTTT. Translating gives CASRPAWRQGFPGNTIYF. The J gene is TRBJ1-3, the V gene TRBV28, with 8 bases identical to TRBD1. With V trimmed by 6 bases and J by 2 bases, 15 bases remained unmatched. The CDR3 is made up of 18 amino acids. From germline, CDR1 is MDHEN and CDR2 SYDVKM.

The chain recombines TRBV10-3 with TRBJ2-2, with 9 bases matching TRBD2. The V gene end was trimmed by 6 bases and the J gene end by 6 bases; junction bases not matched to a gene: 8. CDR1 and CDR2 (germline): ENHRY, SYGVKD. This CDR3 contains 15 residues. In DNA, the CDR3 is TGTGCCATCAGCCCCGCGGGGGGGCCCTCCGGGGAGCTGTTTTTT. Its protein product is CAISPAGGPSGELFF.